The 30 T cell receptor beta chains given below trace back to one sample, sequenced in a study of OX40 agonist ivuxolimab in advanced cancers. Receptors were amplified or captured by the immunoSEQ multiplex PCR assay. Entries here come from immuneACCESS through TCRdb and include only in-frame sequences with V and J called. Some clones fail to appear in such tables; in the studies checked, an unresolved V gene covers under half of the shortfall, and the cause of the remainder is unknown. The sample table shows around 64,000 clones, and roughly 83% are seen once. Together, the top ten hold roughly 8% of the sample. The sample consisted of CD4+ or CD8+ T cells sorted from blood, taken in a trial of the OX40 agonist ivuxolimab. The receptors shown here come from an adult with an advanced solid tumor such as melanoma, head and neck, liver or kidney cancer.

The chain recombines TRBV15 with TRBJ2-6, with a possible D match to TRBD1 (5 bases). This CDR3 contains 14 residues. With 0 bases removed from V and 12 bases from J, the gap between germline ends came to 12 bases. Looked up from germline, CDR1 is LNHNV and CDR2 is YYDKDF (reference sequence). CDR3 amino acids: CATSREVGPRVLTF. The CDR3 DNA sequence: TGTGCCACCAGCAGAGAGGTGGGGCCCCGCGTCCTGACTTTC.

This clone has only a few counts. Other DNA sequences of this sample code for an identical CDR3. The V call is TRBV5-1, the J call TRBJ2-1; D unclear. The CDR3 runs to 12 residues. Germline lookup yields CDR1 SGHRS and CDR2 YFSETQ. The V gene lost 0 bases and the J gene lost 6 bases, with 4 bases spanning the gap. The CDR3 is CASSLGVNEQFF. As DNA, the CDR3 is TGCGCCAGCAGCTTGGGGGTCAATGAGCAGTTCTTC.

The gene calls are TRBV11-2 and TRBJ2-3; D is perhaps TRBD1 (5 bases). CDR1 SGHAT and CDR2 FQNNGV come from the germline V gene. This CDR3 is 18 amino acids long. The ends were cut back, 4 bases at V and 2 bases at J, with 22 bases in the middle. The CDR3: CASSSLKGASRNTDTQYF. CDR3 nucleotides: TGTGCCAGCAGCTCTCTAAAAGGGGCTAGTCGAAACACAGATACGCAGTATTTT.

The rearrangement joins TRBV5-5 to TRBJ1-1, with D possibly matching TRBD1 (6 bases). The CDR3 is 15 amino acids. V lost 0 bases and J 5 bases, leaving 14 bases between the germline ends. Germline loops: CDR1 SGHKS, CDR2 YYEKEE (reference sequence). CDR3 sequence (DNA): TGTGCCAGCAGCTTGGCCCCCGGGGGGCGGACTGAAGCTTTCTTT. Encoded protein: CASSLAPGGRTEAFF. Full variable domain (rest looked up from reference TRBV5-5 and TRBJ1-1): DAGVTQSPTHLIKTRGQQVTLRCSPISGHKSVSWYQQVLGQGPQFIFQYYEKEERGRGNFPDRFSARQFPNYSSELNVNALLLGDSALYLCASSLAPGGRTEAFFGQGTRLTVV.

The chain uses TRBV4-2 and TRBJ2-7, with no clear D. Germline loops: CDR1 LGHNA, CDR2 YNFKEQ. Trimming stripped 1 base from V and 2 bases from J, with 12 bases between. The CDR3 length is 15 residues. In DNA, the CDR3 is TGTGCCAGCAGCCAAGGTGTGACTTCCACCTACGAGCAGTACTTC. It is translated as CASSQGVTSTYEQYF.

In its sample, this clone was seen a few times. The V and J genes are TRBV11-3 and TRBJ2-7; D ambiguous. The CDR3 extends over 13 amino acids. V was cut by 5 bases and J by 6 bases, with 14 bases left in between. Germline V gene lookup returns CDR1 SGHNT and CDR2 YENEEA. The CDR3 loop is CASSVGYYGEQYF. For the CDR3, the DNA is TGTGCCAGCAGCGTCGGGTACTATGGCGAGCAGTACTTC.

This sequence joins TRBV11-3 and TRBJ2-1, with 7 nucleotides matching TRBD2. V trimming: 5 bases; J trimming: 7 bases; junction bases outside the gene matches: 11. Germline CDR1 reads SGHNT; CDR2 reads YENEEA. The CDR3 covers 15 residues. The CDR3 reads CASSPTAGVRNEQFF. The CDR3 region has the DNA TGTGCCAGCAGCCCGACGGCGGGAGTTCGGAATGAGCAGTTCTTC.

This sequence joins TRBV6-1 and TRBJ2-1, with 7 positions matching TRBD2. Germline CDR1 MNHNS, CDR2 SASEGT. CDR3 length: 13 residues. The trim removed 5 bases at V and 5 bases at J, leaving 3 bases unmatched. The CDR3 region has the DNA TGTGCCAGCAGTCGGGACTATGACAATGAGCAGTTCTTC. Protein: CASSRDYDNEQFF.

The genes are TRBV7-3 and TRBJ2-2; maybe TRBD1 (5 bases). This CDR3 is 15 amino acids long. The germline V gene has CDR1 SGHTA and CDR2 FQGTGA. Trimming stripped 2 bases from V and 1 base from J, with 8 bases between. The CDR3 coding sequence is TGTGCCAGCAGCTTAGGGGCAGGGAACACCGGGGAGCTGTTTTTT. Translation: CASSLGAGNTGELFF.

This chain connects TRBV30 to TRBJ2-7; 9 bases match TRBD2. Looked up from germline, CDR1 is GTSNPN and CDR2 is SVGIG (reference sequence). V lost 0 bases, J lost 2 bases, and 2 bases stayed unmatched. This CDR3 comprises 14 residues. CDR3 sequence: CAWSVASGAYEQYF. The CDR3 nucleotides are TGTGCCTGGAGTGTGGCTAGCGGGGCCTACGAGCAGTACTTC.

Notes on this clone: The sample carries other DNA sequences with the same CDR3. The chain carries TRBV5-1 and TRBJ1-5; D not certain. Per germline, CDR1 SGHRS and CDR2 YFSETQ. The CDR3 is made up of 15 amino acids. V was cut by 0 bases and J by 0 bases, with 7 bases left in between. The CDR3 spells CASSLDGVSNQPQHF. CDR3 nucleotide sequence: TGCGCCAGCAGCTTGGATGGGGTTAGCAATCAGCCCCAGCATTTT.

The chain employs TRBV29-1 and TRBJ1-3; D might be TRBD1 (6 bases). Germline CDR1 is SQVTM and CDR2 is ANQGSEA. The CDR3 is 14 amino acids. The V end lost 6 bases, the J end lost 0 bases, and 12 bases lay between the germline ends. Here the CDR3 reads CSVAQGNSGNTIYF. CDR3 sequence (DNA): TGCAGCGTGGCACAGGGTAACTCTGGAAACACCATATATTTT.

V gene TRBV6-6 combines with J gene TRBJ1-6, with D tentatively TRBD1 (6 bases). The CDR3 length is 13 residues. V lost 6 bases, J lost 8 bases, and 11 bases lay in between. Per germline, CDR1 MNHNY and CDR2 SVGAGI (reference sequence). CDR3 sequence reads: CASRRSGDSPLHF. DNA of the CDR3: TGTGCCAGCAGGCGGTCAGGGGATTCACCCCTCCACTTT.

The rearrangement uses TRBV7-8 and TRBJ1-2, with D possibly matching TRBD1 (6 bases). The CDR3 sequence is 12 residues long. Germline CDR1 reads SGHVS; CDR2 reads FQNEAQ. Between the trimmed V and J ends, which lost 2 bases and 8 bases, there was a span of 9 bases. The CDR3 bases are TGTGCCAGCAGCTTATCAGGGGCCGGCTACACCTTC. Residues: CASSLSGAGYTF.

This chain joins TRBV29-1 and TRBJ2-6; D unclear. CDR1 and CDR2 from the germline V gene are SQVTM and ANQGSEA. V was shortened by 3 bases and J by 4 bases, with 13 bases between the two germline ends. The CDR3 totals 15 residues. CDR3: CSVDVLPGGANVLTF. CDR3 sequence (DNA): TGCAGCGTTGATGTACTCCCTGGGGGGGCCAACGTCCTGACTTTC.

This clone has a count of ten or more. This sequence joins TRBV5-5 and TRBJ1-2; 9 nucleotides agree with TRBD1. Germline-derived CDR1 and CDR2 are SGHKS and YYEKEE (reference sequence). The CDR3 extends over 15 amino acids. With 1 base clipped from V and 2 bases from J, the junction kept 3 bases outside the gene matches. As DNA, the CDR3 is TGTGCCAGCAGCTTGAGGGGACAGGGAAACTATGGCTACACCTTC. It yields the protein CASSLRGQGNYGYTF. The whole variable domain, remainder taken from reference TRBV5-5 and TRBJ1-2, is DAGVTQSPTHLIKTRGQQVTLRCSPISGHKSVSWYQQVLGQGPQFIFQYYEKEERGRGNFPDRFSARQFPNYSSELNVNALLLGDSALYLCASSLRGQGNYGYTFGSGTRLTVV.

This chain connects TRBV27 to TRBJ2-1; D is undetermined. Trimming removed 8 bases at V and 7 bases at J, with 6 bases between. CDR3 length equals 10 residues. Per the germline V gene, CDR1 is MNHEY and CDR2 is SMNVEV (reference sequence). CDR3 protein: CASVGNEQFF. The CDR3 nucleotides read TGTGCCAGCGTGGGGAATGAGCAGTTCTTC.

The CDR3, as DNA: TGTGCCAGCAGCCCGAGAGGGACAGCCGACACCGGGGAGCTGTTTTTT. It translates to CASSPRGTADTGELFF. The chain joins TRBV7-9 to TRBJ2-2, with TRBD1 matching over 7 bases. V dropped 5 bases and J dropped 3; count of bases not matched to a gene: 9. This CDR3 is built from 16 residues. CDR1 is SEHNR, CDR2 FQNEAQ, per germline (reference sequence).

Written as DNA, the CDR3 is TGTGCCAGCAGCGTAGCGAGGATGGACAGGGAGGCAGGCTACACCTTC. Protein: CASSVARMDREAGYTF. The chain combines TRBV9 with TRBJ1-2; the match to TRBD1 covers 8 bases. The junction had 12 bases not matched to a gene; V was cut back by 0 bases and J by 8 bases. The germline V gene has CDR1 SGDLS and CDR2 YYNGEE. CDR3 size: 16 residues.

The V call is TRBV5-6, the J call TRBJ2-7; 8 positions agree with TRBD2. J was trimmed by 1 base and V by 3 bases; bases with no gene match: 9. The germline gives CDR1 SGHDT, CDR2 YYEEEE. The CDR3 covers 16 residues. The CDR3 loop is CASSSGWGLESYEQYF. The CDR3 bases are TGTGCCAGCAGCTCCGGGTGGGGACTAGAATCCTACGAGCAGTACTTC.

The chain combines TRBV5-6 with TRBJ1-2; D might be TRBD1 (6 bases). The germline V gene has CDR1 SGHDT and CDR2 YYEEEE. V dropped 5 bases and J dropped 0 bases, with 14 bases sitting between them. This CDR3 has 15 amino acids. The CDR3 region has the DNA TGTGCCAGCAGTTGGTGGGAGGGGGCTAACTATGGCTACACCTTC. Its translation: CASSWWEGANYGYTF.

This clone was observed a few times. V usage is TRBV28 and J usage is TRBJ1-4; 10 nucleotides line up with TRBD1. V gave up 5 bases and J gave up 5 bases; unmatched junction bases: 5. Germline lookup yields CDR1 MDHEN and CDR2 SYDVKM. The CDR3 runs 15 residues. The DNA of the CDR3 is TGTGCCAGCAGTAGCCCGGGACAGGGGAATGAAAAACTGTTTTTT. Amino acids: CASSSPGQGNEKLFF.

This rearrangement joins TRBV7-9 to TRBJ1-4; D is perhaps TRBD1 (6 bases). V gave up 1 base and J gave up 4 bases, with 13 bases separating them. Germline V CDR1 and CDR2: SEHNR, FQNEAQ (reference sequence). The CDR3 contains 16 residues. The CDR3 here is CASSLGSSRGNEKLFF. For the CDR3, the DNA is TGTGCCAGCAGCTTAGGGAGTTCCAGGGGTAATGAAAAACTGTTTTTT.

The chain has TRBV7-9 and TRBJ2-1; D is ambiguous. Germline CDR1 reads SEHNR; CDR2 reads FQNEAQ (reference sequence). Trimming stripped 0 bases from V and 3 bases from J, with 9 bases between. There are 15 residues in the CDR3. CDR3 in DNA: TGTGCCAGCAGCTTAGCCTCCGCTATCTACAATGAGCAGTTCTTC. This codes for CASSLASAIYNEQFF.

The chain carries TRBV4-2 and TRBJ1-1, with 11 bases lining up with TRBD1. Germline V gene lookup returns CDR1 LGHNA and CDR2 YNFKEQ. The CDR3 extends over 16 amino acids. V lost 5 bases, J lost 1 base, and 6 bases stayed unmatched. The CDR3 DNA follows: TGTGCCAGCAGCTCGCGGACAGGGGGCGGGAACACTGAAGCTTTCTTT. Its protein product is CASSSRTGGGNTEAFF.

This clone was picked up a small number of times. This sequence joins TRBV2 and TRBJ1-5; 7 nucleotides align to TRBD1. J was trimmed by 5 bases and V by 4 bases; bases with no gene match: 8. The CDR3 is 15 amino acids. The germline V gene has CDR1 SNHLY and CDR2 FYNNEI. The CDR3 nucleotides are TGTGCCAGCAGTGTTGTGACAGGGTGGGATCAGCCCCAGCATTTT. Translated: CASSVVTGWDQPQHF.

This clone was found once. The V and J genes are TRBV27 and TRBJ2-7, with 7 bases identical to TRBD2. The CDR3 is 15 amino acids. Trimming removed 2 bases from V and 2 bases from J; junction bases left unmatched: 6. Germline CDR1 and CDR2: MNHEY and SMNVEV (reference sequence). CDR3 in amino acids: CASSLGRESPYEQYF. The CDR3 DNA sequence: TGTGCCAGCAGTTTAGGGCGGGAGTCTCCCTACGAGCAGTACTTC.

V and J are TRBV2 and TRBJ1-2; D may be TRBD1 (6 bases). Between the trimmed V and J ends, which lost 7 bases and 9 bases, there was a span of 18 bases. Germline assignment: CDR1 SNHLY and CDR2 FYNNEI. CDR3 length: 13 residues. For the CDR3, the DNA is TGTGCCAGCACCGAAGACAGGTCTGGTAGCTACACCTTC. Translating it yields CASTEDRSGSYTF.

The J gene is TRBJ1-1, the V gene TRBV5-1; D is perhaps TRBD1 (6 bases). Trimming removed 3 bases at V and 0 bases at J, with 15 bases between. This CDR3 spans 16 amino acids. Germline-derived CDR1 and CDR2 are SGHRS and YFSETQ. The CDR3 nucleotides read TGCGCCAGCAGCTCGCGACCTACAGGGATGAACACTGAAGCTTTCTTT. Translation gives CASSSRPTGMNTEAFF.

Worth noting for this clone: The sample contains more than one DNA sequence encoding this CDR3. The chain has TRBV10-3 and TRBJ2-5; D is possibly TRBD1 (6 bases). Germline V gene data show CDR1 as ENHRY and CDR2 as SYGVKD. V was clipped by 2 bases and J by 2 bases, with 18 bases between them. The length of the CDR3 is 17 residues. The CDR3 loop is CAISEADSGPAQETQYF. The CDR3 DNA sequence: TGTGCCATCAGTGAGGCGGACAGCGGCCCCGCACAAGAGACCCAGTACTTC.